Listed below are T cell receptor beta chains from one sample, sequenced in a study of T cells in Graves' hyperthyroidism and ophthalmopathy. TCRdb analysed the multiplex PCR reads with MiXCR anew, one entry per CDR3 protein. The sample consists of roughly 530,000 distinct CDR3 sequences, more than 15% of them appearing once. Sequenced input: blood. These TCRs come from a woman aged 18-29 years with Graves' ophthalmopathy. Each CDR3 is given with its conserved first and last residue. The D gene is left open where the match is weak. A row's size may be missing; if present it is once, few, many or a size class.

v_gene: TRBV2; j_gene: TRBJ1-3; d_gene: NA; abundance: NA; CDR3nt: TGTGCCAGCAGCCCCGGTGAAAGGAACACCATATATTTT; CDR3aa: CASSPGERNTIYF
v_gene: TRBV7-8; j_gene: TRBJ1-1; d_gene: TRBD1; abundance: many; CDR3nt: TGTGCCAGCAGCCCCCGGGACAGGGGTGTGAACACTGAAGCTTTCTTT; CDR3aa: CASSPRDRGVNTEAFF
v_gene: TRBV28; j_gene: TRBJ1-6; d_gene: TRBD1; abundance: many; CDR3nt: TGTGCCAGCAGGCTCCTGACAGGGCCTAATTCACCCCTCCACTTT; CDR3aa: CASRLLTGPNSPLHF
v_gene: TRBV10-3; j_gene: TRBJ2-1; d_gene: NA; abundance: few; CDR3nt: TGTGCCATCAGTGAGGGAACGGTCAGCTCCTACAATGAGCAGTTCTTC; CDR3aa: CAISEGTVSSYNEQFF
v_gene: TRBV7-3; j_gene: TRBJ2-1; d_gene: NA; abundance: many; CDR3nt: TGTGCCAGCAGCCCACACCCGGGCACCTACAATGAGCAGTTCTTC; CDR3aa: CASSPHPGTYNEQFF
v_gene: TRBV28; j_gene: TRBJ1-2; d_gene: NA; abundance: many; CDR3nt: TGTGCCAGCAGTTTAGGGGCAGAGAACTATGGCTACACCTTC; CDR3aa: CASSLGAENYGYTF
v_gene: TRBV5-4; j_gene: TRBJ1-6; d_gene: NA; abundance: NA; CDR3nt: TGTGCCAGGAGTCACCCGGGGAGCGCCTATAATTCACCCCTCCACTTT; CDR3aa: CARSHPGSAYNSPLHF
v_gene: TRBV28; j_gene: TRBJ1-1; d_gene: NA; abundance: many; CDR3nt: TGTGCCAGCAGCCGAGGGGGAGGGGCGAACACTGAAGCTTTCTTT; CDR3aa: CASSRGGGANTEAFF
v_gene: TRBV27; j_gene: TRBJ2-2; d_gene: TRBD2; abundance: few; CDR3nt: TGTGCCAGCAGTTCTACCCCGGGACTAGCGGGAGACACCGGGGAGCTGTTTTTT; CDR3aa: CASSSTPGLAGDTGELFF
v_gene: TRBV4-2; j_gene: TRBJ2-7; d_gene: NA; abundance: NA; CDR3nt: TGTGCCAGCAGCCAGGGGGGAGGACAGAGGGATTACAACTACGAGCAGTACTTC; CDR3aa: CASSQGGGQRDYNYEQYF
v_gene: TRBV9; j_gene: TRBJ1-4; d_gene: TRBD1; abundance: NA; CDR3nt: TGTGCCAGCAGCGCCTCCGGGACAGATAATGAAAAACTGTTTTTT; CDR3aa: CASSASGTDNEKLFF
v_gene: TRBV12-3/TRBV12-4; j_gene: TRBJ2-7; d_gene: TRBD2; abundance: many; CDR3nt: TGTGCCAGCAGTTTAGGGCCTAGCGGGAGCTCTTCCGAGCAGTACTTC; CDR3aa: CASSLGPSGSSSEQYF
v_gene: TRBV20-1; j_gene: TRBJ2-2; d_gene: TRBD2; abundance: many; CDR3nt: TGCAGTGCTAGTAGCGGAGTAGCGGGACACCGGGGCGGGGAGCTGTTTTTT; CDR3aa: CSASSGVAGHRGGELFF
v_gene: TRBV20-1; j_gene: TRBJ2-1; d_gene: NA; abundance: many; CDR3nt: TGCAGTGCTAGACGAGGGGCGAACTCCTACAATGAGCAGTTCTTC; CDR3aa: CSARRGANSYNEQFF
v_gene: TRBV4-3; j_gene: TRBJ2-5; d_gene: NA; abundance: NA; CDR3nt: TGCGCCAGCAGCCAAGATGGTGCGTTAGAGACCCAGTACTTC; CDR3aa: CASSQDGALETQYF
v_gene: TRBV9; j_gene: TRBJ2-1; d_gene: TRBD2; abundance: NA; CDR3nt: TGTGCCAGCAGCGTAGTGGAGCGGGGGGCTTACAATGAGCAGTTCTTC; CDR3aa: CASSVVERGAYNEQFF
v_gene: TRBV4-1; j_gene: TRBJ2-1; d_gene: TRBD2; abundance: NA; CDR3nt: TGCGCCAGCAGCCAGGCACTAGCGCCGGTCAATGAGCAGTTCTTC; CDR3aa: CASSQALAPVNEQFF
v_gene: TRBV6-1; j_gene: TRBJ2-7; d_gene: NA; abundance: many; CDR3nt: TGTGCCAGCAGTGTCTGGGACCACCCTTCCTACGAGCAGTACTTC; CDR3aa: CASSVWDHPSYEQYF
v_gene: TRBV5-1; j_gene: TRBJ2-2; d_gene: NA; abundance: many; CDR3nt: TGCGCCAGCAGCTTGGAGGGGGCCGGGGAGCTGTTTTTT; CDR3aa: CASSLEGAGELFF
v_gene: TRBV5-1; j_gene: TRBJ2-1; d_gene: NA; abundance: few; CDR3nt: TGCGCCAGCAGCTTAGGGTGGACCGACTCCTACAATGAGCAGTTCTTC; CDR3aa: CASSLGWTDSYNEQFF
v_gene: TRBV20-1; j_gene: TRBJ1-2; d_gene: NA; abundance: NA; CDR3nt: TGCAGTGCCCCCCTACGGGGCACGGATGGCTACACCTTC; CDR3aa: CSAPLRGTDGYTF
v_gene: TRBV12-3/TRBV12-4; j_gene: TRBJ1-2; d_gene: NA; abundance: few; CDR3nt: TGTGCCAGCACTCTGGGGGGGGCGCTGAACGATGGCTACACCTTC; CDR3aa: CASTLGGALNDGYTF
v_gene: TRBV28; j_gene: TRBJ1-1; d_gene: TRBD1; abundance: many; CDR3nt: TGTGCCAGCACTCGGACAGGAGAGATAAGGACTGAAGCTTTCTTT; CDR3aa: CASTRTGEIRTEAFF
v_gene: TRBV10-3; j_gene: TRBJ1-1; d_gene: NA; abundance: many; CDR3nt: TGTGCCATCAGTGAGGGACAGCTGAACACTGAAGCTTTCTTT; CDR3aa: CAISEGQLNTEAFF
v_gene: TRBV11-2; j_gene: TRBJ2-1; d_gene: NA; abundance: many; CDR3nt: TGTGCCAGCAGCTTAGAGGAGTACAATGAGCAGTTCTTC; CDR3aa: CASSLEEYNEQFF
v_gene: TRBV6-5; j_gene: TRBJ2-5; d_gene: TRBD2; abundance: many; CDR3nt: TGTGCCAGCAGTTACTCGACCGGGAGGGAGACCCAGTACTTC; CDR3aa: CASSYSTGRETQYF
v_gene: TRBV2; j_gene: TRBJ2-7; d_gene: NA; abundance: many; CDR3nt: TGTGCCAGCAGGCCCGGGTCCCGCGAGCAGTACTTC; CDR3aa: CASRPGSREQYF
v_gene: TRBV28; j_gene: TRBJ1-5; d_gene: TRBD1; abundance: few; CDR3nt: TGTGCCAGCAGCTCCTCGGGACAGGGACAACAGCCCCAGCATTTT; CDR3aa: CASSSSGQGQQPQHF